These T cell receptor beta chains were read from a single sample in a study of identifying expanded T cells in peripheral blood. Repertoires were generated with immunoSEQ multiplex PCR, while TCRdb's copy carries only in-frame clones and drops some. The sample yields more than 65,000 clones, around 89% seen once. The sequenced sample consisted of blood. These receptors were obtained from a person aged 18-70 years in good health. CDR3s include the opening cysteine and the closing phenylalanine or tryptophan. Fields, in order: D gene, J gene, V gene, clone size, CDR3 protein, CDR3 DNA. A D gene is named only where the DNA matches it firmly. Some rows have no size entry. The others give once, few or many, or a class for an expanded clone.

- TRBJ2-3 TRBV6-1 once CASSELSDFLRF TGTGCCAGCAGTGAACTGTCCGACTTCCTACGTTTT
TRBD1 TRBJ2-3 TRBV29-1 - CSVEGQGATDTQYF TGCAGCGTTGAAGGGCAGGGGGCCACAGATACGCAGTATTTT
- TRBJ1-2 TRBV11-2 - CASSLESLTYGYTF TGTGCCAGCAGCTTAGAATCCCTCACCTATGGCTACACCTTC
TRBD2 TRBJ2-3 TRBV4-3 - CASSQWKPGLAGRGTDTQYF TGCGCCAGCAGCCAATGGAAGCCGGGACTAGCGGGCCGAGGCACAGATACGCAGTATTTT
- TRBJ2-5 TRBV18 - CASSPRQEFQETQYF TGTGCCAGCTCACCACGGCAGGAATTCCAAGAGACCCAGTACTTC
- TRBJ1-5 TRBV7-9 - CASSFPRLEGLGQPQHF TGTGCCAGCAGCTTCCCTCGACTCGAGGGTCTTGGTCAGCCCCAGCATTTT
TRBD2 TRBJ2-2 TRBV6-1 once CASSEWGGVTGELFF TGTGCCAGCAGTGAATGGGGGGGTGTTACCGGGGAGCTGTTTTTT
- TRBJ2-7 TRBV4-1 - CASSQDSGLTTYEQYF TGCGCCAGCAGCCAAGATTCGGGGCTTACCACCTACGAGCAGTACTTC
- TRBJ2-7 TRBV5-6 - CASSLPGHYEQYF TGTGCCAGCAGCTTGCCAGGCCACTACGAGCAGTACTTC
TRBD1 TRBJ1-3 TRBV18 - CASSSGQGGNTIYF TGTGCCAGCTCATCGGGACAGGGAGGAAACACCATATATTTT
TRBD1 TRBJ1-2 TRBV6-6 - CASTLLDRAGYTF TGTGCCAGCACTTTACTCGACAGGGCTGGCTACACCTTC
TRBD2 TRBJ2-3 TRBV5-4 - CASSLTGLGTDTQYF TGTGCCAGCAGCCTAACGGGACTAGGGACAGATACGCAGTATTTT
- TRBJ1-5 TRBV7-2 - CASSPTANSPQHF TGTGCCAGCAGCCCGACAGCGAATTCGCCCCAGCATTTT
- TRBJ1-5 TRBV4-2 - CASSQEQWGVDQPQHF TGTGCCAGCAGCCAAGAGCAATGGGGAGTGGATCAGCCCCAGCATTTT
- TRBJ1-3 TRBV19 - CASSMSASSGNTIYF TGTGCCAGTAGTATGTCGGCCAGCTCTGGAAACACCATATATTTT
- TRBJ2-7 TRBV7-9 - CASSSYRGYEQYF TGTGCCAGCAGCTCATATCGGGGTTACGAGCAGTACTTC
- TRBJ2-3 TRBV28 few CASSGKTTDTQYF TGTGCCAGCAGCGGGAAGACTACAGATACGCAGTATTTT
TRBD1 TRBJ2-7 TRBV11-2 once CASSAPGTGPTYEQYF TGTGCCAGCAGCGCACCCGGGACAGGGCCTACCTACGAGCAGTACTTC
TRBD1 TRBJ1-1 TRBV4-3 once CASSLSSTGSGEAFF TGCGCCAGCAGTCTATCTTCGACAGGGAGTGGTGAAGCTTTCTTT
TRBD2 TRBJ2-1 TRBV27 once CASRGLAGNNEQFF TGTGCCAGCAGAGGACTAGCGGGAAACAATGAGCAGTTCTTC
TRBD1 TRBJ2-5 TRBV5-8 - CASNGQGQETQYF TGTGCCAGCAACGGACAGGGGCAAGAGACCCAGTACTTC
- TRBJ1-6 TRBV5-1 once CASSLTGLGVYNSPLHF TGCGCCAGCAGCTTAACAGGATTGGGAGTTTATAATTCACCCCTCCACTTT
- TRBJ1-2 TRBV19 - CASSIIRTGLSGYTF TGTGCCAGTAGTATAATAAGAACAGGGCTCTCGGGCTACACCTTC
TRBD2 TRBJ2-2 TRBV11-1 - CASRGLAGNTGELFF TGTGCCAGCAGGGGACTAGCGGGGAACACCGGGGAGCTGTTTTTT
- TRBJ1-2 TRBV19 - CASSIDEFGYTF TGTGCCAGTAGTATCGATGAGTTCGGCTACACCTTC
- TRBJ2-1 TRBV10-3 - CAISELGGSYNEQFF TGTGCCATCAGTGAGTTGGGGGGTTCCTACAATGAGCAGTTCTTC
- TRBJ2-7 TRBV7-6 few CASSLREASYEQYF TGTGCCAGCAGCTTGAGGGAGGCGTCCTACGAGCAGTACTTC
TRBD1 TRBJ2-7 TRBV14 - CASRPTGQGPEQYF TGTGCCAGCAGGCCAACGGGACAGGGGCCCGAGCAGTACTTC
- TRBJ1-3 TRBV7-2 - CASSQGTRSGNTIYF TGTGCCAGCAGCCAAGGGACGCGCTCTGGAAACACCATATATTTT
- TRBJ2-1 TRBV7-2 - CASSAKGPNEQFF TGTGCCAGCAGCGCAAAAGGTCCCAATGAGCAGTTCTTC
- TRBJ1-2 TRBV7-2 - CASSRDGTEAKYGYTF TGTGCCAGCAGCCGGGACGGAACAGAGGCTAAGTATGGCTACACCTTC
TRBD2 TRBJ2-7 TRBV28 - CAGTDTSSGTYEQYF TGTGCCGGCACCGATACTTCTAGCGGTACCTACGAGCAGTACTTC
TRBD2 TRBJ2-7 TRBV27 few CASSPGTRGYEQYF TGTGCCAGCAGTCCCGGGACTAGGGGATACGAGCAGTACTTC
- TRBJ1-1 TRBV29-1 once CSGFTANTEAFF TGCAGCGGATTTACAGCGAACACTGAAGCTTTCTTT
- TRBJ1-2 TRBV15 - CATSRDRNTANYGYTF TGTGCCACCAGCAGAGATCGGAACACCGCTAACTATGGCTACACCTTC
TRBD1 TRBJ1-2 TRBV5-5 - CASSLGQGDGYTF TGTGCCAGCAGCTTAGGACAGGGGGATGGCTACACCTTC
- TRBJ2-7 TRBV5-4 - CASSLGVLVLDEQYF TGTGCCAGCAGTCTTGGAGTACTAGTCTTAGACGAGCAGTACTTC
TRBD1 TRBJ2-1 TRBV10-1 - CASRATGVTHNEQFF TGCGCCAGCAGGGCGACAGGGGTCACACACAATGAGCAGTTCTTC
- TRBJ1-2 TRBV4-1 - CASRDRQATGYGYTF TGCGCCAGCAGAGACCGACAGGCTACTGGCTATGGCTACACCTTC
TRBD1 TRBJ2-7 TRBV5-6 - CASSSHRQGQYF TGTGCCAGCAGCTCGCATCGACAGGGGCAGTACTTC